The 32 T cell receptor beta chains presented below share a single source sample, sequenced in a study of breast tumors, draining lymph nodes, adjacent tissues. TCRdb reprocessed the multiplex PCR reads with MiXCR, giving one entry per CDR3 protein. The sample comprises approximately 190,000 distinct CDR3 sequences, 25% to 40% of which are singletons, and 4.3% rests with the top ten. Samples came from axillary lymph nodes draining the breast cancer. Sequenced input: axillary lymph node tissue. Receptors originate from a female donor with breast cancer. Some clones in this sample may be carry-over from other donors' samples.

This clonotype showed up many times. The chain is built from TRBV20-1 and TRBJ2-1; D call uncertain. The germline gives CDR1 DFQATT, CDR2 SNEGSKA (reference sequence). V was shortened by 0 bases and J by 8 bases, with 17 bases between the two germline ends. The CDR3 totals 15 residues. The CDR3 DNA reads TGCAGTGCTAGAGATCGGGTGACTCGGGCATATGAGCAGTTCTTC. Protein: CSARDRVTRAYEQFF.

This clonotype was recorded at least ten times. This chain connects TRBV6-1 to TRBJ2-7, with 9 bases aligning to TRBD2. The germline V gene has CDR1 MNHNS and CDR2 SASEGT. The CDR3 spans 14 residues. V shed 4 bases, J shed 2 bases, and the junction held 3 bases outside the gene matches. The CDR3 nucleotides read TGTGCCAGCAGTGTGGTAGCGGGGGCCTACGAGCAGTACTTC. Encoded protein: CASSVVAGAYEQYF.

This clonotype was observed a few times. The CDR3 here is CASSLRAGRSGNTIYF. The CDR3 DNA sequence: TGTGCCAGCAGTCTGCGGGCTGGCCGCTCTGGAAACACCATATATTTT. The chain couples TRBV28 to TRBJ1-3; no firm D call. The CDR3 is 16 amino acids. CDR1 and CDR2 from the germline V gene are MDHEN and SYDVKM. The V gene lost 5 bases and the J gene lost 0 bases, with 14 bases spanning the gap.

This clonotype was recorded only once. The chain has TRBV7-2 and TRBJ2-7; 7 bases line up with TRBD2. V was clipped by 7 bases and J by 3 bases; unmatched bases: 12. The CDR3 length is 15 residues. Germline V gene data show CDR1 as SGHTA and CDR2 as FQGNSA. DNA of the CDR3: TGTGCCAGCACTGTAACAGAGGCGGGGGACTACGAGCAGTACTTC. Translating it yields CASTVTEAGDYEQYF.

A note on this clonotype: Since the CDR3 does not end with the conserved phenylalanine or tryptophan, this likely comes from a read error. The chain combines TRBV5-1 with TRBJ1-6; D not certain. The CDR3 runs 15 residues. Germline CDR1 reads SGHRS; CDR2 reads YFSETQ. Written as DNA, the CDR3 is TGCGCCAGCAGCTTAAAGGAGGGCGGCAATTCGCCCCTCCACTCT. Protein sequence: CASSLKEGGNSPLHS.

This clonotype was found once. The chain uses TRBV3-1 and TRBJ1-6; D is unclear. The germline CDR1 and CDR2 sequences are LGHDT and YNNKEL (reference sequence). This CDR3 has 13 amino acids. Trimming removed 5 bases from V and 6 bases from J, with 8 bases in between. The CDR3, as DNA: TGTGCCAGCAGCGCCGCCGGTAATTCACCCCTCCACTTT. Translated: CASSAAGNSPLHF.

V and J are TRBV29-1 and TRBJ2-5; weak D call: TRBD2 (6 bases). V was pared by 8 bases and J by 4 bases, with 17 bases between. CDR1 and CDR2 (germline): SQVTM, ANQGSEA. CDR3 length equals 13 residues. The CDR3 nucleotides are TGCAGCCAAGGCGGAGGGCGGGGAGAGACCCAGTACTTC. It is translated as CSQGGGRGETQYF.

V and J are TRBV5-6 and TRBJ1-5; 10 bases agree with TRBD1. This CDR3 contains 14 residues. The J segment lost 6 bases and the V segment lost 3 bases, leaving 3 bases of the junction unmatched. Germline V CDR1 and CDR2: SGHDT, YYEEEE. CDR3 loop: CASSSRDRGQPQHF. CDR3 bases: TGTGCCAGCAGCTCCCGGGACAGGGGTCAGCCCCAGCATTTT.

In this sample, this clonotype turned up many times. J is TRBJ1-5 and V is TRBV24-1; a possible D gene is TRBD1 (5 bases). The CDR3 length is 14 residues. The V end lost 3 bases, the J end lost 0 bases, and 5 bases lay between the germline ends. The germline gives CDR1 KGHDR, CDR2 SFDVKD. CDR3 amino acids: CATSDRGSNQPQHF. The DNA of the CDR3 is TGTGCCACCAGTGATAGGGGTAGCAATCAGCCCCAGCATTTT.

This clonotype was seen a handful of times. The V call is TRBV6-5, the J call TRBJ1-5; TRBD1 is a possible D gene (6 bases). V lost 5 bases, J lost 6 bases, and 14 bases lay in between. Germline-derived CDR1 and CDR2 are MNHEY and SVGAGI. This CDR3 comprises 14 residues. For the CDR3, the DNA is TGTGCCAGCAGTCACGAACAGGGCGGTCAGCCCCAGCATTTT. Residues: CASSHEQGGQPQHF.

This clonotype showed up many times. The chain joins TRBV4-2 to TRBJ2-3, with a possible D match to TRBD2 (7 bases). This CDR3 contains 15 residues. The germline V gene has CDR1 LGHNA and CDR2 YNFKEQ. V lost 0 bases, J lost 6 bases, and 13 bases lay in between. DNA of the CDR3: TGTGCCAGCAGCCAAGATGGGAGGGGGAGTGATACGCAGTATTTT. Protein: CASSQDGRGSDTQYF.

Ten or more counts support this clonotype. The genes are TRBV5-1 and TRBJ2-1; 7 bases are a match to TRBD2. The CDR3 loop spans 16 amino acids. J gave up 1 base and V 3 bases, and 7 bases lay outside the gene matches. Germline CDR1 and CDR2: SGHRS and YFSETQ. This chain's CDR3 is CASSSLDGGSYNEQFF. CDR3 DNA sequence: TGCGCCAGCAGCTCCCTGGACGGGGGGTCCTACAATGAGCAGTTCTTC.

This clonotype was observed many times. This chain links TRBV5-1 with TRBJ2-7; D call uncertain. Deletions cut 4 bases from V and 2 bases from J, with 10 bases between. Per germline, CDR1 SGHRS and CDR2 YFSETQ. The CDR3 length is 13 residues. This chain's CDR3 is CASSIPGAYEQYF. Here the CDR3 DNA reads TGCGCCAGCAGCATACCGGGCGCCTACGAGCAGTACTTC. Combining the CDR3 with reference TRBV5-1 and TRBJ2-7 gives the whole variable domain KAGVTQTPRYLIKTRGQQVTLSCSPISGHRSVSWYQQTPGQGLQFLFEYFSETQRNKGNFPGRFSGRQFSNSRSEMNVSTLELGDSALYLCASSIPGAYEQYFGPGTRLTVT.

This clonotype has at least ten counts. V and J are TRBV20-1 and TRBJ1-2; D gene unclear. The ends were cut back, 1 base at V and 4 bases at J, with 10 bases in the middle. Germline-derived CDR1 and CDR2 are DFQATT and SNEGSKA (reference sequence). The CDR3 is made up of 13 amino acids. CDR3 DNA sequence: TGCAGTGCTAGAGTTTGGGAACCCTATGGCTACACCTTC. Amino acids: CSARVWEPYGYTF.

This sequence joins TRBV20-1 and TRBJ1-5, with 9 bases identical to TRBD1. With V trimmed by 0 bases and J by 4 bases, 7 bases remained unmatched. The CDR3 loop spans 16 amino acids. In germline, CDR1 is DFQATT, CDR2 SNEGSKA (reference sequence). CDR3 DNA sequence: TGCAGTGCTAGAGATCGGCGGGACAGGGATAATCAGCCCCAGCATTTT. Translated, it gives CSARDRRDRDNQPQHF.

This clonotype was found many times. The gene calls are TRBV7-2 and TRBJ2-3, with D perhaps TRBD2 (6 bases). Germline CDR1 is SGHTA and CDR2 is FQGNSA. This CDR3 is 15 amino acids long. Trimming took 3 bases from V and 2 from J, leaving 12 bases between them. The CDR3 is CASSFGGPYTDTQYF. In DNA, the CDR3 is TGTGCCAGCAGCTTCGGGGGACCGTACACAGATACGCAGTATTTT.

This clonotype came up many times. The chain carries TRBV20-1 and TRBJ1-2; no definite D call. The CDR3 sequence is 14 residues long. Germline values: CDR1 DFQATT, CDR2 SNEGSKA (reference sequence). The V end lost 4 bases, the J end lost 6 bases, and 18 bases lay between the germline ends. Written as DNA, the CDR3 is TGCAGTGCTACCCGACCCCAGAGCCTCAATGGCTACACCTTC. Encoded protein: CSATRPQSLNGYTF.

A note on this clonotype: A much larger clone differs by one base, so this may be a read error. The gene calls are TRBV19 and TRBJ1-2, with 9 positions matching TRBD1. The V gene's germline CDR1 is LNHDA and CDR2 SQIVND (reference sequence). The CDR3 has 14 amino acids. CDR3 DNA sequence: TGTGTCAGTAGTATTACAGGGGGCTGGGATGGCTACACCTTC. Protein product: CVSSITGGWDGYTF.

This clonotype was picked up many times. The chain uses TRBV11-2 and TRBJ2-7; 7 bases fit TRBD1. Unmatched junction bases numbered 6, after V lost 4 bases and J lost 0 bases. The V gene's germline CDR1 is SGHAT and CDR2 FQNNGV. The CDR3 is 15 residues long. In DNA, the CDR3 is TGTGCCAGCAGCTCAGTCGACAGGGCCTCCTACGAGCAGTACTTC. Encoded protein: CASSSVDRASYEQYF.

This rearrangement joins TRBV7-2 to TRBJ2-5; TRBD1 matches 7 bases. Germline V lookup: CDR1 SGHTA, CDR2 FQGNSA. Trimming cost V 5 bases and J 9 bases; bases outside gene matches: 9. The CDR3 is 13 amino acids. The CDR3 DNA reads as TGTGCCAGCAGCAAGGACAGGTCTCAGCCCCAGTACTTC. This gives the protein CASSKDRSQPQYF.

This clonotype was seen at least ten times. The rearrangement links TRBV20-1 to TRBJ1-4; 10 bases fit TRBD1. V was clipped by 6 bases and J by 6 bases; unmatched bases: 7. The germline gives CDR1 DFQATT, CDR2 SNEGSKA (reference sequence). CDR3 length: 14 amino acids. The CDR3 DNA follows: TGCAGTGCCTCCCCCGGGACAGGGGATGAAAAACTGTTTTTT. It is translated as CSASPGTGDEKLFF.

V usage is TRBV20-1 and J usage is TRBJ1-4; TRBD1 agrees at 9 bases. Trimming took 5 bases from V and 6 from J; bases not matched to a gene: 10. The germline V gene encodes CDR1 DFQATT and CDR2 SNEGSKA (reference sequence). The CDR3 consists of 15 residues. CDR3 sequence reads: CSAERDRVRDEKLFF. The CDR3 nucleotides read TGCAGTGCTGAGCGGGACAGGGTACGGGATGAAAAACTGTTTTTT.

This clonotype was observed many times. The chain combines TRBV7-9 with TRBJ1-2; D is ambiguous. V was cut by 7 bases and J by 2 bases, with 20 bases left in between. The CDR3 extends over 16 amino acids. In germline, CDR1 is SEHNR, CDR2 FQNEAQ (reference sequence). The CDR3: CASTLLSQPENYGYTF. The CDR3 DNA reads TGTGCCAGCACCTTGTTATCCCAGCCCGAAAACTATGGCTACACCTTC.

This clonotype was observed many times. The J gene is TRBJ2-5, the V gene TRBV20-1; no clear D gene. CDR1 DFQATT and CDR2 SNEGSKA come from the germline V gene (reference sequence). The CDR3 has 15 residues. Trimming shortened V by 3 bases and J by 5 bases, and 19 bases separated the two germline ends. This chain's CDR3 is CSASSHDGAGETQYF. CDR3 DNA: TGCAGTGCTAGTTCCCACGACGGCGCTGGGGAGACCCAGTACTTC.

Many counts were recorded for this clonotype. The chain carries TRBV4-1 and TRBJ1-5; 9 positions agree with TRBD1. The CDR3 covers 16 residues. Per germline, CDR1 MGHRA and CDR2 YSYEKL. The V gene end was trimmed by 0 bases and the J gene end by 4 bases; junction bases not matched to a gene: 4. The CDR3 here is CASSQEGQGLNQPQHF. The CDR3 DNA follows: TGCGCCAGCAGCCAAGAAGGACAGGGGCTGAATCAGCCCCAGCATTTT.

The chain uses TRBV4-2 and TRBJ2-7; 8 bases are a match to TRBD2. Germline V gene sequence: CDR1 LGHNA, CDR2 YNFKEQ. This CDR3 spans 16 amino acids. The V segment lost 4 bases and the J segment 0 bases; nucleotides outside the gene matches: 8. CDR3 DNA: TGTGCCAGCAGCCCACTAGCGGCCAAGAGCTCCTACGAGCAGTACTTC. The encoded protein is CASSPLAAKSSYEQYF.

This clonotype was detected ten times or more. V usage is TRBV9 and J usage is TRBJ2-3; TRBD1 aligns across 8 bases. V was clipped by 0 bases and J by 5 bases; unmatched bases: 11. Germline V gives CDR1 SGDLS, CDR2 YYNGEE. CDR3 size: 17 residues. CDR3 sequence reads: CASSVAITGGIRDTQYF. In nucleotides, the CDR3 is TGTGCCAGCAGCGTAGCTATAACAGGGGGTATAAGAGATACGCAGTATTTT.

This clonotype was found many times. This chain connects TRBV12-3 or TRBV12-4 to TRBJ2-1; TRBD1 matches at 8 bases. This CDR3 is built from 15 residues. V gave up 0 bases and J gave up 3 bases; unmatched junction bases: 1. CDR3 nucleotide sequence: TGTGCCAGCAGTTTAGCGGACAGGGACTACAATGAGCAGTTCTTC. Translation gives CASSLADRDYNEQFF.

The chain links TRBV5-1 to TRBJ2-1; 9 bases align to TRBD2. V lost 0 bases, J lost 5 bases, and 9 bases stayed unmatched. Germline values: CDR1 SGHRS, CDR2 YFSETQ. The CDR3 loop spans 17 amino acids. The CDR3 coding sequence is TGCGCCAGCAGCTTGGACCCAGCGGGGGGATTCCACAATGAGCAGTTCTTC. Translated: CASSLDPAGGFHNEQFF.

This clonotype came up many times. The chain recombines TRBV7-9 with TRBJ2-5; D might be TRBD1 or TRBD2, each matching 5 bases. The CDR3 extends over 15 amino acids. V was shortened by 5 bases and J by 2 bases, with 15 bases between the two germline ends. The germline V gene encodes CDR1 SEHNR and CDR2 FQNEAQ (reference sequence). The CDR3 loop reads CASSRVGTTQETQYF. For the CDR3, the DNA is TGTGCCAGCAGCCGCGTCGGGACCACTCAAGAGACCCAGTACTTC.

There are many counts of this clonotype. This chain joins TRBV18 and TRBJ1-6, with D hard to call. The germline gives CDR1 KGHSH, CDR2 LQKENI. V gave up 2 bases and J gave up 10 bases, with 9 bases separating them. This CDR3 region has 13 residues. The CDR3 region is CASSPEYTSPLHF. The CDR3 DNA is TGTGCCAGCTCACCAGAGTATACATCACCCCTCCACTTT.

V is TRBV27 and J is TRBJ2-7; D could derive from TRBD1 or TRBD2 (5 bases each). The CDR3 extends over 17 amino acids. Germline-derived CDR1 and CDR2 are MNHEY and SMNVEV (reference sequence). The V gene lost 5 bases and the J gene lost 2 bases, with 22 bases spanning the gap. The CDR3 region has the DNA TGTGCCAGCAGTCCGGGGTACGGACACTCGAGTCCCTACGAGCAGTACTTC. It is translated as CASSPGYGHSSPYEQYF.